This entry is about one T cell receptor (beta chain). These data originate in a study of technical replicates of blood from a handful of donors. V gave up 7 bases and J gave up 1 base, with 17 bases separating them. This CDR3 comprises 15 residues. The germline V gene has CDR1 MDHEN and CDR2 SYDVKM. Clones were read by immunoSEQ multiplex PCR, and TCRdb kept only the in-frame ones, dropping some. The sample holds 65,000 to 90,000 clones, roughly 98% seen once. This sequence originates from a human donor in good health. Material for sequencing was T cells isolated from PBMCs. This sequence joins TRBV28 and TRBJ2-7; maybe TRBD2 (5 bases). The CDR3 region has the DNA TGTGCCAGCACCGGGCCGGACTTCACATCCTACGAGCAGTACTTC. Protein: CASTGPDFTSYEQYF.